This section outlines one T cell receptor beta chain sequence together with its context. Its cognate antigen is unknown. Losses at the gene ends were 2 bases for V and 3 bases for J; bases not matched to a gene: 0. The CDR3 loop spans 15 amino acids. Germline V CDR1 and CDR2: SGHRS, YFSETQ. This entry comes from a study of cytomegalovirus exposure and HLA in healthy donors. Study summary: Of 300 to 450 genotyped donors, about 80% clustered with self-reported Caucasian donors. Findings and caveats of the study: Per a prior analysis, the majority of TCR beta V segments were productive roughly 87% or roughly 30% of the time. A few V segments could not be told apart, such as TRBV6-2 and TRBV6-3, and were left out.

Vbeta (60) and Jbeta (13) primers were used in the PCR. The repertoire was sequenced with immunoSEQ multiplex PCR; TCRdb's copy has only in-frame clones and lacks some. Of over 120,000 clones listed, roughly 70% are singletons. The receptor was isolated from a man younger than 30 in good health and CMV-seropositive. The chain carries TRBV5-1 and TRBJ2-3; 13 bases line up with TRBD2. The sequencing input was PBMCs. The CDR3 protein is CASSLLAGGTDTQYF. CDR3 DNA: TGCGCCAGCAGCTTACTAGCGGGGGGGACAGATACGCAGTATTTT.